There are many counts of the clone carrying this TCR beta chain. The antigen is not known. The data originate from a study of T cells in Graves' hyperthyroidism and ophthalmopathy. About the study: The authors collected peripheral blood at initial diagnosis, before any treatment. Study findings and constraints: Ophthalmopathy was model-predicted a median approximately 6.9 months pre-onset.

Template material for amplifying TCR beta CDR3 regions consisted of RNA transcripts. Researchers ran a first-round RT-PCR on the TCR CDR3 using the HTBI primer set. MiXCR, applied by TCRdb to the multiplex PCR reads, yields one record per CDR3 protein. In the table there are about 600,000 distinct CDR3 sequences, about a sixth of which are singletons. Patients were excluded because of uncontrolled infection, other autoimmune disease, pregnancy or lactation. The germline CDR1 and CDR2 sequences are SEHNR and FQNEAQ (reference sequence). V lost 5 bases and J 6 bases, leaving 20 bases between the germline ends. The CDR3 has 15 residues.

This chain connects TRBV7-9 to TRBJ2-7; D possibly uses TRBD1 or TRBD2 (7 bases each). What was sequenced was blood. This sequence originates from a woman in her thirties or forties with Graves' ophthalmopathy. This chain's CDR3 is CASSTGVAGVLEQYF. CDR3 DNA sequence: TGTGCCAGCAGCACAGGGGTGGCGGGAGTGCTCGAGCAGTACTTC. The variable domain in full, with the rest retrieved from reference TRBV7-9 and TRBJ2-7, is DTGVSQNPRHKITKRGQNVTFRCDPISEHNRLYWYRQTLGQGPEFLTYFQNEAQLEKSRLLSDRFSAERPKGSFSTLEIQRTEQGDSAMYLCASSTGVAGVLEQYFGPGTRLTVT.